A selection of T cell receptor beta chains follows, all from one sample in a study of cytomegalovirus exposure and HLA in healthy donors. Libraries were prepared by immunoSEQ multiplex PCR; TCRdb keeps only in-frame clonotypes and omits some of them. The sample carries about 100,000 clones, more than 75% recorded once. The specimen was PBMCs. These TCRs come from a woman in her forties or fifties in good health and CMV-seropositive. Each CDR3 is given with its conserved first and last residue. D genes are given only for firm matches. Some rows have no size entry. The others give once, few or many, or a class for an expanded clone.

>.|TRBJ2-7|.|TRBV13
CASSLGDTPYEQYF
TGTGCCAGCAGCTTAGGGGACACCCCCTACGAGCAGTACTTC
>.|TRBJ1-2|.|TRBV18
CASSPPAGNYGYTF
TGTGCCAGCTCACCACCAGCAGGCAACTATGGCTACACCTTC
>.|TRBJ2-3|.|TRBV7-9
CASSLVGADTQYF
TGTGCCAGCAGCCTCGTTGGTGCGGATACGCAGTATTTT
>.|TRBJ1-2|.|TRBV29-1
CSVEGGQAGYGYTF
TGCAGCGTTGAAGGAGGGCAGGCGGGCTATGGCTACACCTTC
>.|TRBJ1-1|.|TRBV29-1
CSVADSGGMNTEAFF
TGCAGCGTTGCGGACAGCGGAGGCATGAACACTGAAGCTTTCTTT
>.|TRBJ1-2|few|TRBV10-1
CAFPRGRLHYGYTF
TGCGCCTTCCCCCGGGGTCGGCTTCACTATGGCTACACCTTC
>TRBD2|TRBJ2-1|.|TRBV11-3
CASSRGLAGLNEQFF
TGTGCCAGCAGCCGCGGACTAGCGGGATTGAATGAGCAGTTCTTC
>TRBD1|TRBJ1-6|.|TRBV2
CASTLTGRESSYNSPLHF
TGTGCCAGCACCCTGACAGGGAGAGAGAGCTCCTATAATTCACCCCTCCACTTT
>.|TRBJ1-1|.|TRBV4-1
CASSQWDTKMVVF
TGCGCCAGCAGCCAATGGGACACCAAGATGGTGGTCTTT
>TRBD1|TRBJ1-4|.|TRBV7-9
CSSSARTGYGSWGKLFF
TGTTCCAGCAGCGCAAGGACAGGGTATGGAAGTTGGGGAAAACTGTTTTTT
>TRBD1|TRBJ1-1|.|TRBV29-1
CSGNRGPTEAFF
TGCAGCGGGAACAGGGGACCCACTGAAGCTTTCTTT
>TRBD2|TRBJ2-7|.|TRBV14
CASSPGTSAFYEQYF
TGTGCCAGCAGCCCAGGGACTAGCGCCTTCTACGAGCAGTACTTC
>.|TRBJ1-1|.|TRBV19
CASSIPTGRRTEAFF
TGTGCCAGTAGTATCCCAACAGGTCGGCGAACTGAAGCTTTCTTT
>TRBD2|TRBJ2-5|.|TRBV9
CASSDGTSGVETQYF
TGTGCCAGCAGCGACGGGACTAGCGGGGTAGAGACCCAGTACTTC
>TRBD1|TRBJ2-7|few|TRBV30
CAWRRGPPGQGVYEQYF
TGTGCCTGGAGGAGGGGCCCCCCGGGACAGGGGGTCTACGAGCAGTACTTC
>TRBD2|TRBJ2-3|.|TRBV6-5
CASSYSLAGGEDTQYF
TGTGCCAGCAGTTACTCTCTGGCGGGAGGAGAAGATACGCAGTATTTT
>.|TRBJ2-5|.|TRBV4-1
CASSQEGTETQYF
TGCGCCAGCAGCCAAGAGGGCACAGAGACCCAGTACTTC
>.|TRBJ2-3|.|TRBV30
CAWSVRGTDTQYF
TGTGCCTGGAGCGTGCGGGGTACAGATACGCAGTATTTT
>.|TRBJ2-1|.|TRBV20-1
CSASLPQGQFF
TGCAGTGCTAGTCTCCCCCAGGGGCAGTTCTTC
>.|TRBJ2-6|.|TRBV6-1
CASSGGKAGANVLTF
TGTGCCAGCAGTGGAGGGAAAGCTGGGGCCAACGTCCTGACTTTC
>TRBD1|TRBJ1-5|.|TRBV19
CASSIRDRSYSNQPQHF
TGTGCCAGTAGTATTCGGGACAGAAGTTATAGCAATCAGCCCCAGCATTTT
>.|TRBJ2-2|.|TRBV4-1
CASSQDRGNTGELFF
TGCGCCAGCAGCCAAGATCGAGGGAACACCGGGGAGCTGTTTTTT
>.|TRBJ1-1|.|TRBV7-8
CASSSTGNTEAFF
TGTGCCAGCAGCTCGACAGGGAACACTGAAGCTTTCTTT
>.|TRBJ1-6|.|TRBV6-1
CASTSLLTYNSPLHF
TGTGCCAGCACCTCCCTACTGACCTATAATTCACCCCTCCACTTT
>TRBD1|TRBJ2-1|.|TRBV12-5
CASGLVGGHEQFF
TGTGCTAGTGGTTTGGTAGGGGGCCATGAGCAGTTCTTC
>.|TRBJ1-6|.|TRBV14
CASSQGGINNSPLHF
TGTGCCAGCAGCCAAGGCGGGATTAATAATTCACCCCTCCACTTT
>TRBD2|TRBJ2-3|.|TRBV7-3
CASSSGLAGPTSTDTQYF
TGTGCCAGCAGCTCGGGACTAGCGGGACCGACTAGCACAGATACGCAGTATTTT
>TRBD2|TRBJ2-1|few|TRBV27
CATRTSGSINEQFF
TGTGCCACCAGGACTAGCGGGAGTATCAATGAGCAGTTCTTC
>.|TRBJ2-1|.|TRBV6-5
CASRDSAGPGDEQFF
TGTGCCAGCAGGGACTCGGCGGGGCCCGGGGATGAGCAGTTCTTC
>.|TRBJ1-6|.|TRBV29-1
CSAQGNYNSPLHF
TGCAGCGCTCAGGGGAACTATAATTCACCCCTCCACTTT
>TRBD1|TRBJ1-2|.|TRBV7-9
CASSPSGGAGYGYTF
TGTGCCAGCAGCCCGTCAGGGGGCGCAGGGTATGGCTACACCTTC
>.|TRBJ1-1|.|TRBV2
CASGPQGSNTEAFF
TGTGCCAGCGGCCCACAGGGCTCGAACACTGAAGCTTTCTTT
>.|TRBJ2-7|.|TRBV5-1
CASSSGLTSYEQYF
TGCGCCAGCAGCTCGGGACTTACCTCCTACGAGCAGTACTTC
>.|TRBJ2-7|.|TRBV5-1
CASSLRAGDGYYEQYF
TGCGCCAGCAGCTTGAGGGCAGGGGATGGTTACTACGAGCAGTACTTC
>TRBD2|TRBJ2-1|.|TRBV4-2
CASSQAPVAGGPEYNEQFF
TGTGCCAGCAGCCAAGCCCCGGTCGCGGGAGGGCCGGAGTACAATGAGCAGTTCTTC
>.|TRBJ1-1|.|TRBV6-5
CASSRGQKNTEAFF
TGTGCCAGCAGCCGTGGACAGAAGAACACTGAAGCTTTCTTT
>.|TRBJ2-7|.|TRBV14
CASGQPWEQYF
TGTGCCAGCGGGCAACCGTGGGAGCAGTACTTC
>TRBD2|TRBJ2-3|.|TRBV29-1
CSVAGLAGDTQYF
TGCAGCGTGGCGGGACTAGCGGGCGATACGCAGTATTTT
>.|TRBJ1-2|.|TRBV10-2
CASSETTTGPWGTF
TGCGCCAGCAGTGAAACAACTACAGGTCCCTGGGGCACCTTC
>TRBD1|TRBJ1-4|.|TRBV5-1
CASSATGEGANEKLFF
TGCGCCAGCAGCGCGACAGGGGAGGGGGCTAATGAAAAACTGTTTTTT
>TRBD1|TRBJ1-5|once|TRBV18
CASSMTGNSNQPQHF
TGTGCCAGCTCAATGACAGGGAACAGCAATCAGCCCCAGCATTTT
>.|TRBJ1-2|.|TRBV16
CASSQSSRRGSSRGYTF
TGTGCCAGCAGCCAATCATCGCGGCGGGGTTCATCGAGAGGCTACACCTTC
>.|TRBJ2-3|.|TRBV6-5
CASSSLSGPSADTQYF
TGCGCCAGCAGTTCCCTAAGCGGGCCTAGCGCAGATACGCAGTATTTT
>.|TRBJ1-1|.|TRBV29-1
CSVITGRRSTEAFF
TGCAGCGTTATAACAGGCCGCCGGTCCACTGAAGCTTTCTTT
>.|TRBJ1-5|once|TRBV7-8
CASTMSRGGNQPQHF
TGTGCCAGCACCATGAGCAGGGGTGGCAATCAGCCCCAGCATTTT
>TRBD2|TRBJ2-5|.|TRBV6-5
CASGGLDEQETQYF
TGTGCCAGCGGAGGACTAGATGAACAAGAGACCCAGTACTTC
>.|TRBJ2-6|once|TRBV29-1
CSVGGDVLTF
TGCAGCGTTGGGGGGGACGTCCTGACTTTC